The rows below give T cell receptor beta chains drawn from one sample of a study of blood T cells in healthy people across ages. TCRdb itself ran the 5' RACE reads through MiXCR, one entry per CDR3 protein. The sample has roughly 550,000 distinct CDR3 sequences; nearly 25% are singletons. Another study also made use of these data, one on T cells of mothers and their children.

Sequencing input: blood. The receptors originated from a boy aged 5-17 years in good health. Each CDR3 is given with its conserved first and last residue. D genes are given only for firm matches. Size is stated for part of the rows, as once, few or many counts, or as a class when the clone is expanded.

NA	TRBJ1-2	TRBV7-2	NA	CASSLVGGIYGYTF	TGTGCCAGCAGCTTAGTCGGCGGCATCTATGGCTACACCTTC
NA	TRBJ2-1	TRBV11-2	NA	CASSLGVANEQFF	TGTGCCAGCAGCTTAGGGGTTGCCAATGAGCAGTTCTTC
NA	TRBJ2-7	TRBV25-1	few	CASSSPRQGRDEQYF	TGTGCCAGCAGTTCCCCAAGGCAGGGGAGGGACGAGCAGTACTTC
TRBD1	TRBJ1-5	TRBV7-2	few	CASSYSQGAQPQHF	TGTGCCAGCAGCTATTCACAGGGGGCGCAGCCCCAGCATTTT
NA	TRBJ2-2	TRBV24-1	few	CATSGTAGELFF	TGTGCCACCAGTGGAACGGCCGGGGAGCTGTTTTTT
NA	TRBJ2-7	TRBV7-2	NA	CASSSRTIPGKQYF	TGTGCCAGCAGCTCTCGAACGATTCCAGGGAAGCAGTACTTC
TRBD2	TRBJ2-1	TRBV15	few	CATSRLAGAAYNEQFF	TGTGCCACCAGCAGGCTAGCGGGGGCCGCCTACAATGAGCAGTTCTTC
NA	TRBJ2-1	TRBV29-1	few	CSVAIYNEQFF	TGCAGCGTTGCTATATACAATGAGCAGTTCTTC
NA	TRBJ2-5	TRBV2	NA	CASLLGGYAETQYF	TGTGCCAGCCTGTTAGGGGGGTATGCGGAGACCCAGTACTTC
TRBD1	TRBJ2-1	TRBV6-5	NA	CASSSGTGVYNEQFF	TGTGCCAGCAGTTCCGGGACAGGGGTCTACAATGAGCAGTTCTTC
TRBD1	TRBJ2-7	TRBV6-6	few	CASSYDRAYEQYF	TGTGCCAGCAGTTACGACAGGGCCTACGAGCAGTACTTC
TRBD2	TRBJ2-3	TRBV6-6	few	CASNPRGDTQYF	TGTGCCAGCAATCCGCGGGGGGATACGCAGTATTTT
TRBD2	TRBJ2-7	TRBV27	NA	CASSPNRGGYEQYF	TGTGCCAGCAGTCCGAACCGGGGGGGATACGAGCAGTACTTC
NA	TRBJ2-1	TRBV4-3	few	CASSPSSGQGSYNEQFF	TGCGCCAGCAGCCCGAGCTCCGGTCAGGGTTCCTACAATGAGCAGTTCTTC
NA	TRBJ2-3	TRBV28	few	CASSFGGLVYTQYF	TGTGCCAGCAGTTTCGGGGGACTCGTCTATACGCAGTATTTT
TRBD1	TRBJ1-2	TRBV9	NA	CASSVTDRNSGYTF	TGTGCCAGCAGCGTAACGGACAGGAACTCTGGCTACACCTTC
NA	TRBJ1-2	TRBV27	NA	CASSFSPRGDNYGYTF	TGTGCCAGCAGTTTTTCCCCACGGGGGGATAACTATGGCTACACCTTC
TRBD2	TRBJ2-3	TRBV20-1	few	CSARDSGLAGQSATQYF	TGCAGTGCTAGAGATTCCGGACTAGCGGGACAGTCAGCTACGCAGTATTTT
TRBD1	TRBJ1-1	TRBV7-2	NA	CASSWGPGQSSEAFF	TGTGCCAGCAGCTGGGGGCCGGGACAGTCTTCTGAGGCTTTCTTT
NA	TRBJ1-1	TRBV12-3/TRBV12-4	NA	CASSLIGGRTEAFF	TGTGCCAGCAGTTTAATCGGGGGCCGGACTGAAGCTTTCTTT
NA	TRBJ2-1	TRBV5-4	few	CASSPGPGDEQFF	TGTGCCAGCAGCCCGGGCCCCGGGGATGAGCAGTTCTTC